This T cell receptor (beta chain) was observed in a study of cytomegalovirus exposure and HLA in healthy donors. Researchers ran the PCR with 60 Vbeta and 13 Jbeta primers. Measured with immunoSEQ multiplex PCR; TCRdb has only the in-frame clones, and not every one. Of fewer than 250,000 clones in the sample, around 85% were seen once. CDR1 is SNHLY, CDR2 FYNNEI, per germline. The ends were cut back, 8 bases at V and 4 bases at J, with 14 bases in the middle. CDR3 length equals 13 residues. This clone has just one count. The source material was PBMCs. The chain uses TRBV2 and TRBJ1-2, with D perhaps matching TRBD1 (5 bases). The source is a human donor in good health. CDR3 loop: CASSADRIYGYTF. The DNA for the CDR3 is TGTGCCAGCTCCGCCGACAGAATCTATGGCTACACCTTC.